This T cell receptor beta chain was sequenced in a study of blood T cell repertoires in COVID-19 (dated by TCRdb to between 2020 and 2021). As for the study more broadly: Collaborator samples came from the United States, Italy and Spain and covered acute and convalescent phases of COVID-19. The material from the prospective study consisted of cDNA or gDNA derived from T cells, B-cell-depleted T cells, or PBMCs. Samples came from the ongoing ImmuneRACE study (first 160 participants) plus 1,254 subjects from 6 global collaborators. The repertoires were released in a freely available public database meant as a resource for research on the immune response to SARS-CoV-2. Sample metadata almost always included a de-identified subject ID, COVID-19 status, age in years and sex. Where available, HLA class I and class II types were obtained from metadata supplied by the sample provider rather than from assay-based typing. Deeply sampled blood TCRbeta repertoires from subjects exposed to, actively infected with, or recovered from COVID-19 were included in the dataset. Beyond this particular receptor, the publication reports: The amount of clinical and demographic metadata varied by source and participant and was provided uncurated.

Per the germline V gene, SNHLY is the CDR1 and FYNNEI is the CDR2. Including cysteine and phenylalanine, the CDR3 has 12 amino acids. Of all the DNA, just the CDR3 is kept, 36 bases in frame from base 1. Between the V and J ends, shortened by 8 bases and 1 base respectively, the junction contains 8 bases. Whole blood was collected in K2EDTA tubes by collaborating institutions according to the institutions' own protocols. For TCRbeta analysis, collaborator samples were shipped as frozen whole blood, as isolated PBMCs, or as DNA extracted from either sample type. Concerning this clone itself: Its antigen target is currently unknown. Base-call qualities are not available, and no considerably larger clone is one nucleotide away.

TCRbeta CDR3 regions were amplified from genomic DNA using the immunoSEQ Assay, a bias-controlled multiplex PCR. Under the source paper's analysis protocol: Nucleated cell counts per sample were estimated from amplification of reference gene primers within the assay. Sequence reads were collapsed and filtered to measure the absolute abundance of every unique TCRbeta CDR3 rearrangement. For each sample, productive Simpson clonality was calculated as the square root of Simpson's diversity index over productive rearrangements. Imported from immuneACCESS, the table was reduced by TCRdb to in-frame sequences with V and J called. These copies leave out some clones; in studies compared against another copy, an unresolved V gene accounts for under half, and the cause of the remainder is not known. The V and J calls and clone size are taken from that table; D and trimming were inferred from the DNA. Counted in this sample were hundreds of thousands of clones; 75% to 90% of them appeared once. Under 0.3% of the sample is taken by the ten largest.

The V and J segments used are TRBV2 and TRBJ1-1; perhaps TRBD1 is the D gene, with 6 bases matching. This receptor was identified in a woman younger than 35 with acute or convalescent COVID-19. The material sequenced was peripheral blood. The nucleotide sequence is TGTGCCAGCCTCAGGGGGAACACTGAAGCTTTCTTT. This is translated as CASLRGNTEAFF.